The TCR beta chain under discussion was sequenced for a study of CD8 T cells in Susac syndrome. CDR1 SEHNR and CDR2 FQNEAQ come from the germline V gene (reference sequence). The CDR3 has 14 amino acids. The ends were cut back, 5 bases at V and 6 bases at J, with 16 bases in the middle. As regards this clonotype: Antigen: not known.

Healthy donors served as the controls. They were matched for age and sex. Reverse transcription of 0.5 to 1 ug RNA was performed with random hexamers. MiXCR, applied by TCRdb to the immunoSEQ multiplex PCR reads, yields one record per CDR3 protein. The sample holds 51,000 or so distinct CDR3 sequences, 93% seen once. Study outcomes and limitations: The study's TCR sequencing and HLA analysis drew on a certain number of individuals. That number was acknowledged as relatively small.

The V gene is TRBV7-9, the J gene TRBJ1-2, with a tentative D call TRBD1 (6 bases). Sequenced input: CD8+ T cells from PBMCs. The receptor was derived from a human donor in good health. The CDR3 loop reads CASSTPGTTDGYTF. The CDR3 DNA reads as TGTGCCAGCAGCACCCCCGGGACAACAGATGGCTACACCTTC.